This note documents a single T cell receptor beta chain sequence. Its specificity is unknown. This entry belongs to a study of T-cell memory formation after mild COVID-19. Whole-study context: For the most part, TCR clusters were specific to one donor.

Study results and limitations: Clones which contracted sat mainly in CM and EM if CD4+, and in EMRA if CD8+. Some clones that responded turned up in pre-infection memory, which suggests that cross-reactive memory joined in.

One entry per CDR3 protein, called by TCRdb with MiXCR from the 5' RACE reads. Among fewer than 350,000 distinct CDR3 sequences listed, about a sixth were seen once. This CDR3 comprises 14 residues. Germline assignment: CDR1 KGHSH and CDR2 LQKENI. The V end lost 6 bases, the J end lost 6 bases, and 14 bases lay between the germline ends. This receptor was taken from a man aged 18 to 30 who had mild COVID-19 (a few samples of this study predate the infection). Cell type and time point are not known. The chain carries TRBV18 and TRBJ1-4; tentative D call: TRBD1 (5 bases). Sequenced sample: PBMCs or a T cell subset sorted from them (not recorded which). The CDR3 here is CASSPRPGDEKLFF. The CDR3 DNA reads TGTGCCAGCTCCCCTCGCCCGGGGGATGAAAAACTGTTTTTT.